Shown below are 8 T cell receptor beta chains from a single sample sequenced in a study of T cell repertoires in cytomegalovirus infection. TCRdb independently ran MiXCR on the reads; one entry per CDR3 protein. The table records 200,000 to 300,000 distinct CDR3 sequences, around 12% of them present only once. The sample taken for sequencing was PBMCs. These receptors all stem from a human donor in good health (CMV status not recorded). Some clones in this sample may be carry-over from other donors' samples.

This chain joins TRBV19 and TRBJ2-4; 7 bases are shared with TRBD2. This CDR3 comprises 16 residues. The ends lost 5 bases at V and 3 bases at J; junction bases unmatched: 10. CDR1 is LNHDA, CDR2 SQIVND, per germline (reference sequence). The CDR3 here is CASSVSGAVDKNIQYF. The DNA of the CDR3 is TGTGCCAGTAGTGTGAGCGGGGCGGTGGACAAAAACATTCAGTACTTC.

This clonotype was seen ten or more times. CDR3 in amino acids: CASSPQVGRGGYNEQFF. CDR3 in DNA: TGTGCCAGCAGTCCCCAAGTCGGGCGGGGGGGATACAATGAGCAGTTCTTC. This chain connects TRBV28 to TRBJ2-1; 9 bases align to TRBD2. Germline lookup yields CDR1 MDHEN and CDR2 SYDVKM. Trimming cost V 5 bases and J 4 bases; bases outside gene matches: 12. The CDR3 contains 17 residues.

This clonotype was seen a handful of times. The J gene is TRBJ2-4, the V gene TRBV7-3; no clear D. The CDR3 consists of 13 residues. V gave up 4 bases and J gave up 11 bases, with 15 bases separating them. Germline values: CDR1 SGHTA, CDR2 FQGTGA. The DNA for the CDR3 is TGTGCCAGCAGCTCCCCCCAAGATTCCGTTCAGTACTTC. Residues: CASSSPQDSVQYF. Using reference TRBV7-3 and TRBJ2-4 for the parts outside the CDR3, the full variable domain is GAGVSQTPSNKVTEKGKYVELRCDPISGHTALYWYRQSLGQGPEFLIYFQGTGAADDSGLPNDRFFAVRPEGSVSTLKIQRTERGDSAVYLCASSSPQDSVQYFGAGTRLSVL.

V gene TRBV20-1 combines with J gene TRBJ1-2; maybe TRBD1 (5 bases). CDR1 and CDR2 (germline): DFQATT, SNEGSKA (reference sequence). CDR3 length: 14 residues. V was pared by 0 bases and J by 5 bases, with 13 bases between. CDR3 bases: TGCAGTGCTAGAGATGATGAGGGGCCTTATGGCTACACCTTC. It is translated as CSARDDEGPYGYTF.

The table lists this clonotype with many counts. The V and J genes are TRBV12-3 or TRBV12-4 and TRBJ2-2, with unresolved D. The CDR3 length is 16 residues. The V end lost 2 bases, the J end lost 0 bases, and 10 bases lay between the germline ends. The CDR3 sequence is CASSLQRFANTGELFF. In DNA, the CDR3 is TGTGCCAGCAGTTTACAGCGATTCGCGAACACCGGGGAGCTGTTTTTT.

The J gene is TRBJ1-1, the V gene TRBV6-2 or TRBV6-3, with 8 positions matching TRBD1. The CDR3 consists of 15 residues. V lost 7 bases to trimming and J lost 4 bases; unmatched junction nucleotides: 11. Germline assignment: CDR1 MNHEY and CDR2 SVGEGT. The CDR3 spells CASNNRGTGTTEAFF. As DNA, the CDR3 is TGTGCCAGCAATAACAGGGGGACGGGGACCACTGAAGCTTTCTTT.

About this clonotype: The junction shows a germline mismatch at one end, possibly a read error. The chain combines TRBV4-3 with TRBJ2-3, with D possibly being TRBD1 or TRBD2 (5 bases each). CDR1 and CDR2 from the germline V gene are LGHNA and YSLEER. This CDR3 is 16 amino acids long. The CDR3 DNA reads TGCGCCAGCAACCAAGATAGGGGACGGTCCACAGATACGCAGTATTTT. It specifies CASNQDRGRSTDTQYF.

V usage is TRBV29-1 and J usage is TRBJ2-1; 9 positions match TRBD1. CDR1 and CDR2 from the germline V gene are SQVTM and ANQGSEA. The CDR3 length is 14 residues. V was clipped by 5 bases and J by 3 bases; unmatched bases: 5. The CDR3 DNA sequence: TGCAGCGTTCATTGGACAGGGGACTACAATGAGCAGTTCTTC. Amino acids: CSVHWTGDYNEQFF.